This paragraph reports one T cell receptor beta chain. Its specificity is unknown. Germline assignment: CDR1 SEHNR and CDR2 FQNEAQ (reference sequence). The CDR3 spans 16 residues. The V segment lost 7 bases and the J segment 0 bases; nucleotides outside the gene matches: 5. Every sampled donor was Caucasian and healthy. The sample belongs to a study of identical twins. Whole-study results and caveats: Invariant cells of the MAIT and iNKT types might have partly distorted the zero-insertion analyses.

TCRdb redid the calling of the 5' RACE reads with MiXCR, one entry per CDR3 protein. This sample has around 550,000 distinct CDR3 sequences, with approximately 16% found just once. These records were also assigned to another study, of yellow fever vaccine responses in identical twins. This second study notes: Twins reportedly showed a vaccine T cell response that seemed partly convergent and partly personalized.

The receptor's source is a young woman in good health. V usage is TRBV7-9 and J usage is TRBJ2-1; 11 bases are shared with TRBD2. Sequencing was performed on CD4+ T cells sorted from blood. The CDR3 spells CASNPGLAGSYNEQFF. In nucleotides, the CDR3 is TGTGCCAGCAACCCCGGACTAGCGGGCTCCTACAATGAGCAGTTCTTC.